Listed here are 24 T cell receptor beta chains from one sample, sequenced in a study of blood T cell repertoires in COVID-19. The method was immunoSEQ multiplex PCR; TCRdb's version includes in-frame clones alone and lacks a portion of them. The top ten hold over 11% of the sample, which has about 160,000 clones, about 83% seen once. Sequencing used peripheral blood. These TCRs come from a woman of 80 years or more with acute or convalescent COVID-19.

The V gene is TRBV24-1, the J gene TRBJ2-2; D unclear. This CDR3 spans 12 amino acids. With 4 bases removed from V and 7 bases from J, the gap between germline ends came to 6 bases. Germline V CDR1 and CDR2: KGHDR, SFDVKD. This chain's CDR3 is CATSDLYGELFF. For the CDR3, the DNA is TGTGCCACCAGTGACTTATACGGGGAGCTGTTTTTT.

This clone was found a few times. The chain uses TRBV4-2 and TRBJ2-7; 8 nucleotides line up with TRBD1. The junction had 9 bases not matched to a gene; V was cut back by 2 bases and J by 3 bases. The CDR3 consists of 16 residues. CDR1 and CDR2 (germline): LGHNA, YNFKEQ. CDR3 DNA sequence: TGTGCCAGCAGCCAACGGACAGGGCATACTGGCTACGAGCAGTACTTC. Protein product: CASSQRTGHTGYEQYF.

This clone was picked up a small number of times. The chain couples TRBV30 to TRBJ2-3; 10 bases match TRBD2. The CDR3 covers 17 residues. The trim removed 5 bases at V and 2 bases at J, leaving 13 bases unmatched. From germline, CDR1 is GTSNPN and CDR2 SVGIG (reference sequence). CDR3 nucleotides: TGTGCCTGGGATCGACCTTGGACTAGCGGAGACACAGATACGCAGTATTTT. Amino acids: CAWDRPWTSGDTDTQYF.

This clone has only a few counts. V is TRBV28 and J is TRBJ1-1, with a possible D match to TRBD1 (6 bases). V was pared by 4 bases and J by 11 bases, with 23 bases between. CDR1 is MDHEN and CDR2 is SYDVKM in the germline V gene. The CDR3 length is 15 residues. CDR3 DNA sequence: TGTGCCAGCAGTTCGACAGGACATAACCTTGCGGCGGCTTTCTTT. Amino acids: CASSSTGHNLAAAFF.

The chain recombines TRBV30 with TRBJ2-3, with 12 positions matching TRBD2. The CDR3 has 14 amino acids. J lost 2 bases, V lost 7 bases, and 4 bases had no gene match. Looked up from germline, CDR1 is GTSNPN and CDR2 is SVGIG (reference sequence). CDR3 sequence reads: CAFRLAGATDTQYF. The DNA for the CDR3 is TGTGCCTTTCGACTAGCGGGAGCCACAGATACGCAGTATTTT.

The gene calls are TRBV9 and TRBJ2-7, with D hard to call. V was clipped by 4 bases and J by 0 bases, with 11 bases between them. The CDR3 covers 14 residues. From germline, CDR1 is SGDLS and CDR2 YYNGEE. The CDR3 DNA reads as TGTGCCAGCAGCTCCTCGAGCGACTCCTACGAGCAGTACTTC. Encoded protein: CASSSSSDSYEQYF.

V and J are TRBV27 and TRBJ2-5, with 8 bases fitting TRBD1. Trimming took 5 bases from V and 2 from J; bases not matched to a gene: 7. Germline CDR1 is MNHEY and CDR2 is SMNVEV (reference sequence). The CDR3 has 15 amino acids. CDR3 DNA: TGTGCCAGCAGTGTTCGACAGGGGATTCAAGAGACCCAGTACTTC. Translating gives CASSVRQGIQETQYF.

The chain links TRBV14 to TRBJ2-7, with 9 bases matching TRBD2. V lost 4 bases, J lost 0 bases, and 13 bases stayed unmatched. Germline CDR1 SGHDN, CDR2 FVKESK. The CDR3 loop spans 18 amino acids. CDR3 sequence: CASSPGSGRTSFSYEQYF. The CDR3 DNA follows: TGTGCCAGCAGCCCCGGGAGCGGGAGGACCTCTTTCTCCTACGAGCAGTACTTC.

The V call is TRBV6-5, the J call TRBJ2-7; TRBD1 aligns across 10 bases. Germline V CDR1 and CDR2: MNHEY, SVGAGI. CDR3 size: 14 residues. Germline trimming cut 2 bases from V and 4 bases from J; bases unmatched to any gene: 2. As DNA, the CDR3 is TGTGCCAGCAGTTACGGGGACAGGGGATACGAGCAGTACTTC. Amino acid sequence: CASSYGDRGYEQYF.

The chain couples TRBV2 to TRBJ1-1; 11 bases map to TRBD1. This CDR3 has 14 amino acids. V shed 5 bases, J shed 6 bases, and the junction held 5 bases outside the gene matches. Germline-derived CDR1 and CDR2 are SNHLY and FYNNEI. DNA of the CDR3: TGTGCCAGCAGTCCCGGACAGGGGGCGGCTGAAGCTTTCTTT. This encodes CASSPGQGAAEAFF.

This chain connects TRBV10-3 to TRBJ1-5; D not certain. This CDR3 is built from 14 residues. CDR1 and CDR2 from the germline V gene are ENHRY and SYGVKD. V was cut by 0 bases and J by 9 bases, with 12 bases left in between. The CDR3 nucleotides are TGTGCCATCAGTGAGTCGATGGGCGGAGGGCCCCAGCATTTT. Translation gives CAISESMGGGPQHF.

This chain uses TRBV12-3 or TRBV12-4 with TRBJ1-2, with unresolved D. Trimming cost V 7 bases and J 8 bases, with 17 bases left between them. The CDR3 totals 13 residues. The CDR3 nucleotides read TGTGCCAGCACCCTCGGAGGTTTACGAGGCTACACCTTC. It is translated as CASTLGGLRGYTF.

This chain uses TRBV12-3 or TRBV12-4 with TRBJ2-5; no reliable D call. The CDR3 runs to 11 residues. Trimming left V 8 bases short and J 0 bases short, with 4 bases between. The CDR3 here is CASAYQETQYF. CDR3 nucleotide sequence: TGTGCCAGCGCGTACCAAGAGACCCAGTACTTC.

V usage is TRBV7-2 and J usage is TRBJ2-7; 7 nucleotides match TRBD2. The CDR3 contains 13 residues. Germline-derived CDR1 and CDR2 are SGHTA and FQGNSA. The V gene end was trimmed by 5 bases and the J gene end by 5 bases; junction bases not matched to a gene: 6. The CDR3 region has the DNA TGTGCCAGCAGCCCCCAGGGAGGGAACGAGCAGTACTTC. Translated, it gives CASSPQGGNEQYF.

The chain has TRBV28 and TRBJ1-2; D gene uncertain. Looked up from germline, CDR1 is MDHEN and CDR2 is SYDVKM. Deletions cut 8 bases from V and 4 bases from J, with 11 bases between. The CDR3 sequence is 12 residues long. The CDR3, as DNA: TGTGCCAGCCTGGTCGGGGTCTATGGCTACACCTTC. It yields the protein CASLVGVYGYTF.

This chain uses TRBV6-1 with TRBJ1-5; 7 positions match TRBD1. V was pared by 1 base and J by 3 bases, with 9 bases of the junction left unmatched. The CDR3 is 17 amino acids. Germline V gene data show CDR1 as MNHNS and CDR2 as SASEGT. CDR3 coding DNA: TGTGCCAGCAGTGAAGGGCAGGGGGTCCCCCTCAATCAGCCCCAGCATTTT. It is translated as CASSEGQGVPLNQPQHF.

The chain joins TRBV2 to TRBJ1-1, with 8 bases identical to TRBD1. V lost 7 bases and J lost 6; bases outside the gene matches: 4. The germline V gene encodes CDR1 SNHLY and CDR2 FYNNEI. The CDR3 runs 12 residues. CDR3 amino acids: CASKRDRSEAFF. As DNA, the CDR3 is TGTGCCAGCAAGAGGGACAGGTCTGAAGCTTTCTTT.

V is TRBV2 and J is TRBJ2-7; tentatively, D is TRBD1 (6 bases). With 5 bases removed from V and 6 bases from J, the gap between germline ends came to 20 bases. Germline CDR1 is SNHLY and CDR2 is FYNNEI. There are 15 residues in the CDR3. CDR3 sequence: CASSPGQLRGGEQYF. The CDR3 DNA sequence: TGTGCCAGCAGTCCCGGACAGTTAAGGGGTGGCGAGCAGTACTTC. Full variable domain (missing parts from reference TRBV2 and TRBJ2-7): EPEVTQTPSHQVTQMGQEVILRCVPISNHLYFYWYRQILGQKVEFLVSFYNNEISEKSEIFDDQFSVERPDGSNFTLKIRSTKLEDSAMYFCASSPGQLRGGEQYFGPGTRLTVT.

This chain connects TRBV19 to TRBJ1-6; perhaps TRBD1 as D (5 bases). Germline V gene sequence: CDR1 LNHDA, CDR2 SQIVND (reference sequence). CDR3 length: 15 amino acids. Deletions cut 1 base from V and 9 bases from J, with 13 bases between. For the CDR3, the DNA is TGTGCCAGTAGTATAGCGGAGGGGCAAGGTTCACCCCTCCACTTT. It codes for CASSIAEGQGSPLHF.

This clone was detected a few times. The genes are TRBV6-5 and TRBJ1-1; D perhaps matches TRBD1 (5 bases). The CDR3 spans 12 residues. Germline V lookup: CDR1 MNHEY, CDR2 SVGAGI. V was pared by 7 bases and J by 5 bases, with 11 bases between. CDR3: CASTARGTEAFF. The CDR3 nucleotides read TGTGCCAGCACCGCCCGGGGGACTGAAGCTTTCTTT.

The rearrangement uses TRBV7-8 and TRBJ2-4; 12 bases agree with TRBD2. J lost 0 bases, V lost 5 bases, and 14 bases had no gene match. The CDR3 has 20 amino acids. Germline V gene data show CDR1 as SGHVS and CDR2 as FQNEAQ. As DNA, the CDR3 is TGTGCCAGCAGCCCCCTAGCGGGAGGGCGGGGGCTTATAGCCAAAAACATTCAGTACTTC. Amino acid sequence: CASSPLAGGRGLIAKNIQYF.

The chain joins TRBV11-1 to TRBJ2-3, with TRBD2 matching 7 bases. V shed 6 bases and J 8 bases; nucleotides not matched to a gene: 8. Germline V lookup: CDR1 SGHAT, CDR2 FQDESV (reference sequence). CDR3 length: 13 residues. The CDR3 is CASSWTSSTTQYF. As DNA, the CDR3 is TGTGCCAGCAGTTGGACTAGTTCCACTACGCAGTATTTT.

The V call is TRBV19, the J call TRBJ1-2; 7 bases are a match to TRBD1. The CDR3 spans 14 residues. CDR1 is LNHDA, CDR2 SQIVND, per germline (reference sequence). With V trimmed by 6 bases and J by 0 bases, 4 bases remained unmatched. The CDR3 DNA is TGTGCCAGTAGGCCCGGGACAGCTAACTATGGCTACACCTTC. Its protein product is CASRPGTANYGYTF.

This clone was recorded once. CDR3: CATSRDSHYEQYF. The CDR3 nucleotides read TGTGCCACCTCTCGGGACAGCCACTACGAGCAGTACTTC. The chain uses TRBV11-2 and TRBJ2-7; TRBD1 matches at 7 bases. Germline assignment: CDR1 SGHAT and CDR2 FQNNGV. With V trimmed by 10 bases and J by 3 bases, 9 bases remained unmatched. CDR3 length: 13 residues.